This TCR beta chain is drawn from a study of OX40 agonist ivuxolimab in advanced cancers. TCRdb keeps only in-frame clones here, not all; method: immunoSEQ multiplex PCR. This table holds fewer than 100,000 clones, around 86% found once. The germline V gene encodes CDR1 ENHRY and CDR2 SYGVKD. The CDR3 spans 13 residues. The V end was cut by 0 bases, the J end by 8 bases, with 10 bases between. Study outcomes and limitations: Both blood CD4+ and CD8+ T cells showed clonal growth by week 6 at 0.1 to 3.0 mg/kg. Specificity for antigen went undetermined in the expanded peripheral T cells. Expanded clones belonging to CD8+ T cells outnumbered, on average, those of CD4+. Patients with a partial response at 0.1-3.0 mg/kg had among the lowest clonal expansion.

This clone appeared a single time. Its cognate antigen is unknown. The receptor comes from an adult with an advanced solid tumor such as melanoma, head and neck, liver or kidney cancer. Material: CD4+ or CD8+ T cells sorted from blood, obtained in a trial of the OX40 agonist ivuxolimab. V is TRBV10-3 and J is TRBJ1-2, with D possibly matching TRBD1 (5 bases). Here the CDR3 reads CAISESPRVGYTF. CDR3 DNA: TGTGCCATCAGTGAGTCCCCCAGGGTAGGCTACACCTTC.